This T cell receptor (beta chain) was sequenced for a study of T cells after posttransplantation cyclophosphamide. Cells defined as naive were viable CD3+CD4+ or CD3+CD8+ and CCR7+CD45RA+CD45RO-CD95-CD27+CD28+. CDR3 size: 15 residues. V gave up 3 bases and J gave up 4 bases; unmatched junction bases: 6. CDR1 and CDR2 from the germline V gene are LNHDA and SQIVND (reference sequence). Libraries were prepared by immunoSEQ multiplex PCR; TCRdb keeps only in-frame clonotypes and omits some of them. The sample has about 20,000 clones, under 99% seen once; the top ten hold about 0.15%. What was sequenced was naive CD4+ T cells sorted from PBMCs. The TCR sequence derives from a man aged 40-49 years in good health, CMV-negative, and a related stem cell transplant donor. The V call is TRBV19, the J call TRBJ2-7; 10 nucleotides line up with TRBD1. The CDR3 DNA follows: TGTGCCAGTAGTATCCCCGGGACAGGGGCGTACGAGCAGTACTTC. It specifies CASSIPGTGAYEQYF.